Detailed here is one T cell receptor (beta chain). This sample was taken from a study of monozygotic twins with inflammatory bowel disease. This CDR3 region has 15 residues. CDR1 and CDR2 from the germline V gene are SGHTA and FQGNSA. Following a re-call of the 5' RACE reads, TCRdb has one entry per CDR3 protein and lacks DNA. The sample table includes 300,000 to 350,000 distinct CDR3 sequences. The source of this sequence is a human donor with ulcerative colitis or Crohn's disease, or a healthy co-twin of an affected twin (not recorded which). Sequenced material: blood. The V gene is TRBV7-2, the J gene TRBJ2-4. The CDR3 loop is CASSPDGPSKNIQYF.